This T cell receptor (beta chain) was sequenced during a study of blood T cell repertoires in COVID-19. At the level of the study: Italy, Spain and the United States were the sources of the convalescent and acute COVID-19 samples. Sample material is recorded as cDNA or gDNA derived from T cells, B-cell-depleted T cells, or PBMCs.

This clone was picked up a small number of times. Study processing details: Reference gene primer amplification yielded estimated nucleated cell counts. Clones were sequenced by immunoSEQ multiplex PCR, and TCRdb holds only the in-frame ones, with some missing. That table furnishes V, J and clone size, whereas the DNA furnished D and trimming. The sample has roughly 210,000 clones, around four fifths seen once; the top ten hold 8% to 11%. There are 17 residues in the CDR3. V gave up 3 bases and J gave up 3 bases; unmatched junction bases: 10. Looked up from germline, CDR1 is KGHSH and CDR2 is LQKENI. Enrolled during active infection, Seattle patients were then followed longitudinally.

The material sequenced was peripheral blood. The TCR comes from a woman of 80 years or more with COVID-19, enrolled during active disease. V gene TRBV18 combines with J gene TRBJ1-3, with TRBD1 matching over 8 bases. CDR3 sequence reads: CASSPFQGAVDGNTIYF. The CDR3 DNA reads TGTGCCAGCTCACCGTTCCAGGGGGCTGTTGATGGAAACACCATATATTTT.